The entry below describes one TCR beta chain. The CDR3 sequence is 15 residues long. The V end was cut by 4 bases, the J end by 4 bases, with 14 bases between. The data were obtained in a study of patients and donors after allogeneic stem cell transplantation. One entry per CDR3 protein, called by TCRdb with MiXCR from the RT-PCR reads. The data hold 84,000 or so distinct CDR3 sequences, with about 48% observed a single time. The source of this sequence is a human donor who was either an allogeneic HSCT recipient or a stem cell or donor lymphocyte infusion donor (not recorded which). It is not recorded whose cells these are; they may come from a transplant donor. This chain connects TRBV12-3 or TRBV12-4 to TRBJ2-1; the D is unclear. Sequencing was performed on blood, either unsorted or a sorted T cell fraction (not recorded which). The CDR3 DNA is TGTGCCAGCAGTTCCTCTATCCTTCTGTACAATGAGCAGTTCTTC. Translation: CASSSSILLYNEQFF.